This TCR beta chain comes out of a study of T cell responses to AZD1222 COVID-19 vaccine. Study findings and constraints: Females made up more of the donors, who were largely white British, and clonal diversity may have come out too low. Among spike-specific TCRs, nearly half reportedly target unmutated variant regions.

Sequencing used immunoSEQ multiplex PCR; TCRdb keeps in-frame clones, though not all of them. Of roughly 99,000 clones listed, just over 90% were seen once; the top ten hold around 8.4%. Pooled together were second doses at about 4 or about 12 weeks. About this clone: As yet, its antigen is unknown.

Germline CDR1 and CDR2: MNHEY and SMNVEV (reference sequence). The CDR3 has 14 residues. V shed 7 bases and J 6 bases; nucleotides not matched to a gene: 6. Sample: peripheral blood, taken 28 days after the second AZD1222 dose. This receptor was taken from an adult who received the AZD1222 COVID-19 vaccine. This chain uses TRBV27 with TRBJ1-6; TRBD1 matches at 7 bases. CDR3 sequence (DNA): TGTGCCAGCACAACCAGACAGGGTAATTCACCCCTCCACTTT. Translation gives CASTTRQGNSPLHF.